Shown below are 23 T cell receptor beta chains from a single sample sequenced in a study of blood T cell repertoires in COVID-19. This table comes from immunoSEQ multiplex PCR, and its TCRdb copy is limited to in-frame clones, with some not included. The top ten hold about 8.6% of the sample, which has roughly 270,000 clones, around 90% seen once. Sequences were obtained from peripheral blood. The receptor set was obtained from a man aged 18 to 29 with active or convalescent COVID-19.

The V gene is TRBV15, the J gene TRBJ1-2; tentative D call: TRBD1 (5 bases). From germline, CDR1 is LNHNV and CDR2 YYDKDF (reference sequence). V lost 4 bases and J lost 5, with 20 bases in between. The CDR3 runs 16 residues. The CDR3 region is CATSTTKSGTDYGYTF. For the CDR3, the DNA is TGTGCCACCAGCACCACTAAAAGCGGGACGGATTATGGCTACACCTTC.

The CDR3 protein is CASADRAGEKLFF. The CDR3 DNA reads as TGTGCCAGTGCGGACAGGGCAGGTGAAAAACTGTTTTTT. V usage is TRBV19 and J usage is TRBJ1-4, with TRBD1 identical over 8 bases. This CDR3 contains 13 residues. In germline, CDR1 is LNHDA, CDR2 SQIVND (reference sequence). Trimming removed 8 bases from V and 7 bases from J; junction bases left unmatched: 6.

The chain's CDR3 is CASRGSSYEQYF. DNA of the CDR3: TGCGCCAGTCGGGGGAGCTCCTACGAGCAGTACTTC. The chain joins TRBV5-1 to TRBJ2-7; a possible D gene is TRBD2 (6 bases). V was pared by 8 bases and J by 0 bases, with 9 bases between. This CDR3 is built from 12 residues. Germline V gene data show CDR1 as SGHRS and CDR2 as YFSETQ.

The chain links TRBV27 to TRBJ1-5, with D tentatively TRBD1 (6 bases). The germline CDR1 and CDR2 sequences are MNHEY and SMNVEV (reference sequence). Trimming pared 3 bases from V and 3 bases from J, leaving 15 bases between. The CDR3 sequence is 16 residues long. CDR3 sequence: CASSLGGQRTNQPQHF. CDR3 nucleotides: TGTGCCAGCAGTTTGGGTGGACAGAGAACCAATCAGCCCCAGCATTTT.

The chain combines TRBV7-9 with TRBJ1-1; D is possibly TRBD1 (6 bases). The CDR3 has 14 residues. The V and J ends lost 5 bases and 1 base respectively, with 11 bases between them. Germline lookup yields CDR1 SEHNR and CDR2 FQNEAQ (reference sequence). CDR3 in DNA: TGTGCCAGCAGCCCACAGACAGGGAACACTGAAGCTTTCTTT. This encodes CASSPQTGNTEAFF. The full variable domain, its missing parts supplied by reference TRBV7-9 and TRBJ1-1, is DTGVSQNPRHKITKRGQNVTFRCDPISEHNRLYWYRQTLGQGPEFLTYFQNEAQLEKSRLLSDRFSAERPKGSFSTLEIQRTEQGDSAMYLCASSPQTGNTEAFFGQGTRLTVV.

V and J are TRBV5-8 and TRBJ1-2, with D tentatively TRBD1 (6 bases). Germline CDR1 reads SGHTS; CDR2 reads YDEGEE. The CDR3 contains 16 residues. V lost 0 bases and J 5 bases, leaving 17 bases between the germline ends. The CDR3 bases are TGTGCCAGCAGCTTGGCACGGGGGGCAGGGGAATATGGCTACACCTTC. Translating it yields CASSLARGAGEYGYTF.

V gene TRBV11-2 combines with J gene TRBJ2-6; 8 bases line up with TRBD1. The J segment lost 2 bases and the V segment lost 5 bases, leaving 5 bases of the junction unmatched. This CDR3 has 16 amino acids. Looked up from germline, CDR1 is SGHAT and CDR2 is FQNNGV. The CDR3 DNA is TGTGCCAGCAGCACCCAGGGGGCGGCTGGGGCCAACGTCCTGACTTTC. Residues: CASSTQGAAGANVLTF.

This chain connects TRBV11-2 to TRBJ1-4; D is possibly TRBD1 (5 bases). CDR3 length equals 14 residues. V lost 2 bases and J lost 4, with 8 bases in between. The germline V gene encodes CDR1 SGHAT and CDR2 FQNNGV. In DNA form, the CDR3 reads TGTGCCAGCAGCTTACGGGGGTTTAATGAAAAACTGTTTTTT. Translating gives CASSLRGFNEKLFF.

V usage is TRBV29-1 and J usage is TRBJ1-2; TRBD1 matches 7 bases. The length of the CDR3 is 14 residues. The germline V gene has CDR1 SQVTM and CDR2 ANQGSEA. V gave up 1 base and J gave up 2 bases; unmatched junction bases: 4. CDR3 sequence reads: CSVEGDSINYGYTF. In DNA, the CDR3 is TGCAGCGTTGAAGGGGACAGCATCAACTATGGCTACACCTTC.

The chain recombines TRBV11-2 with TRBJ1-5, with TRBD1 as a possible D gene (5 bases). From germline, CDR1 is SGHAT and CDR2 FQNNGV. The CDR3 consists of 15 residues. The V end was cut by 5 bases, the J end by 0 bases, with 11 bases between. The CDR3 loop reads CASSPGGHSNQPQHF. The CDR3 DNA is TGTGCCAGCAGCCCCGGCGGACATAGCAATCAGCCCCAGCATTTT. The variable domain in full, with the rest retrieved from reference TRBV11-2 and TRBJ1-5, is EAGVAQSPRYKIIEKRQSVAFWCNPISGHATLYWYQQILGQGPKLLIQFQNNGVVDDSQLPKDRFSAERLKGVDSTLKIQPAKLEDSAVYLCASSPGGHSNQPQHFGDGTRLSIL.

The gene calls are TRBV7-2 and TRBJ1-2; a weak D match, TRBD1 (6 bases). This CDR3 contains 15 residues. Trimming stripped 2 bases from V and 4 bases from J, with 14 bases between. Germline V lookup: CDR1 SGHTA, CDR2 FQGNSA. The CDR3 protein is CASSLRTASVYGYTF. The CDR3 bases are TGTGCCAGCAGCTTAAGGACAGCCTCCGTCTATGGCTACACCTTC.

The genes are TRBV29-1 and TRBJ2-7; the match to TRBD1 covers 9 bases. Unmatched junction bases numbered 2, after V lost 4 bases and J lost 4 bases. Germline CDR1 and CDR2: SQVTM and ANQGSEA. The CDR3 runs to 12 residues. The chain's CDR3 is CSVGQGVYEQYF. The CDR3 DNA sequence: TGCAGCGTTGGACAGGGGGTGTACGAGCAGTACTTC.

The rearrangement joins TRBV7-2 to TRBJ2-3; 8 bases are a match to TRBD2. Trimming at V came to 5 bases and at J to 5 bases, leaving 12 bases not matched to a gene. CDR1 SGHTA and CDR2 FQGNSA come from the germline V gene. The CDR3 loop spans 16 amino acids. Written as DNA, the CDR3 is TGTGCCAGCAGCCCTGGAGCGGGGGTCCCCCAAGATACGCAGTATTTT. As protein: CASSPGAGVPQDTQYF.

The chain joins TRBV5-1 to TRBJ2-5; D is unresolved. The V and J ends lost 6 bases and 5 bases respectively, with 14 bases between them. The V gene's germline CDR1 is SGHRS and CDR2 YFSETQ. This CDR3 is 13 amino acids long. The CDR3 loop is CASNVRREETQYF. As DNA, the CDR3 is TGCGCCAGCAACGTGAGGAGAGAGGAGACCCAGTACTTC.

DNA of the CDR3: TGTGCCAGCAGCCCTGTTGGGACAGCGAACACCGGGGAGCTGTTTTTT. This translates into CASSPVGTANTGELFF. The rearrangement joins TRBV3-1 (or the pseudogene TRBV3-2) to TRBJ2-2; 7 bases align to TRBD1. The germline V gene encodes CDR1 LGHDT and CDR2 YNNKEL (reference sequence). The length of the CDR3 is 16 residues. V was pared by 4 bases and J by 0 bases, with 5 bases of the junction left unmatched.

This chain uses TRBV5-1 with TRBJ1-1; 10 bases are a match to TRBD1. J was trimmed by 10 bases and V by 6 bases; bases with no gene match: 6. CDR1 and CDR2 (germline): SGHRS, YFSETQ. The CDR3 has 12 residues. The CDR3 region has the DNA TGCGCCAGCATAGGGGACAGGGGACGAGCTTTCTTT. It is translated as CASIGDRGRAFF.

CDR3 coding DNA: TGTGCCAGCAGCGGACAGGGAAGCGCGGAGACCCAGTACTTC. The encoded protein is CASSGQGSAETQYF. The genes are TRBV9 and TRBJ2-5; 7 bases match TRBD1. Germline loops: CDR1 SGDLS, CDR2 YYNGEE. V gave up 3 bases and J gave up 5 bases; unmatched junction bases: 7. The CDR3 length is 14 residues.

The rearrangement joins TRBV18 to TRBJ2-7; the D is unclear. This CDR3 comprises 14 residues. Germline V gene lookup returns CDR1 KGHSH and CDR2 LQKENI. Trimming shortened V by 2 bases and J by 4 bases, and 12 bases separated the two germline ends. The CDR3 bases are TGTGCCAGCTCACCAACGTCATTCCTATACGAGCAGTACTTC. It is translated as CASSPTSFLYEQYF.

The V gene is TRBV7-2, the J gene TRBJ2-3, with 7 bases that match TRBD2. This CDR3 contains 15 residues. V trimming: 7 bases; J trimming: 2 bases; junction bases outside the gene matches: 9. In germline, CDR1 is SGHTA, CDR2 FQGNSA. The CDR3 loop is CASNGRTSYTDTQYF. The CDR3 DNA is TGTGCCAGCAATGGCAGGACTAGTTACACAGATACGCAGTATTTT.

The chain couples TRBV4-1 to TRBJ1-3; D not resolved. Deletions cut 2 bases from V and 0 bases from J, with 14 bases between. Looked up from germline, CDR1 is MGHRA and CDR2 is YSYEKL. This CDR3 spans 17 amino acids. The CDR3: CASSQLPSSYSGNTIYF. As DNA, the CDR3 is TGCGCCAGCAGCCAACTTCCCTCCTCTTACTCTGGAAACACCATATATTTT.

In this sample, this clone turned up a few times. The gene calls are TRBV19 and TRBJ2-3; TRBD2 matches at 11 bases. CDR1 is LNHDA, CDR2 SQIVND, per germline (reference sequence). The V gene end was trimmed by 5 bases and the J gene end by 1 base; junction bases not matched to a gene: 5. This CDR3 region has 16 residues. The CDR3 nucleotides read TGTGCCAGTAGTGCCCTACTAGCGGGGGGCACAGATACGCAGTATTTT. Protein: CASSALLAGGTDTQYF.

The chain joins TRBV12-3 or TRBV12-4 to TRBJ1-2; D not resolved. The CDR3 loop spans 13 amino acids. V dropped 4 bases and J dropped 4 bases, with 10 bases sitting between them. The CDR3 is CASSSGGLYGYTF. Written as DNA, the CDR3 is TGTGCCAGCAGTTCGGGCGGGCTCTATGGCTACACCTTC.

The chain has TRBV20-1 and TRBJ1-2; maybe TRBD1 (5 bases). V lost 3 bases and J lost 3, with 8 bases in between. Germline CDR1 DFQATT, CDR2 SNEGSKA (reference sequence). The CDR3 sequence is 12 residues long. The CDR3 DNA is TGCAGTGCTAGTAGGGGATACTATGGCTACACCTTC. Translation gives CSASRGYYGYTF.